This entry lists 9 T cell receptor beta chains sequenced from one sample in a study of blood T cell repertoires in COVID-19. Some clones are missing from TCRdb's copy, which holds only in-frame ones; the method was immunoSEQ multiplex PCR. The profile shows under 300,000 clones, roughly 87% of them singletons. Specimen: peripheral blood. The receptors derive from a man aged 60-69 years who had recovered from COVID-19.

DNA for the CDR3: TGTGCCAGCAATAGCAGGGGGTTAGGGGGAAACACCATATATTTT. Its translation is CASNSRGLGGNTIYF. The rearrangement joins TRBV6-5 to TRBJ1-3, with TRBD1 matching over 7 bases. This CDR3 contains 15 residues. CDR1 is MNHEY and CDR2 is SVGAGI in the germline V gene. V was clipped by 7 bases and J by 4 bases; unmatched bases: 10.

CDR3 amino acids: CASRGGTLTGQPQHF. CDR3 sequence (DNA): TGTGCCAGCAGGGGGGGGACCCTCACCGGCCAGCCCCAGCATTTT. This chain links TRBV28 with TRBJ1-5; TRBD1 might be the D (5 bases). This CDR3 spans 15 amino acids. Germline V CDR1 and CDR2: MDHEN, SYDVKM. V lost 6 bases, J lost 7 bases, and 19 bases lay in between.

Remarks on this clone: A much larger clone differs by one base, so this may be a read error. The chain joins TRBV3-1 (or the pseudogene TRBV3-2) to TRBJ2-7; 8 bases fit TRBD2. V shed 2 bases and J 1 base; nucleotides not matched to a gene: 1. CDR1 and CDR2 from the germline V gene are LGHDT and YNNKEL (reference sequence). This CDR3 comprises 14 residues. This chain's CDR3 is CASSQRGGSYEQYF. In DNA, the CDR3 is TGTGCCAGCAGCCAACGGGGGGGATCCTACGAGCAGTACTTC.

CDR3 in DNA: TGTGCCAGCAGCTCCGGGACAGGAACCTCTGGGGCCAACGTCCTGACTTTC. Protein sequence: CASSSGTGTSGANVLTF. V gene TRBV13 combines with J gene TRBJ2-6; 8 nucleotides agree with TRBD1. This CDR3 contains 17 residues. The ends lost 4 bases at V and 0 bases at J; junction bases unmatched: 5. Germline loops: CDR1 PRHDT, CDR2 FYEKMQ (reference sequence).

V gene TRBV6-5 combines with J gene TRBJ1-6; TRBD1 is a possible D gene (6 bases). Germline values: CDR1 MNHEY, CDR2 SVGAGI. Trimming removed 8 bases from V and 15 bases from J, with 20 bases in between. CDR3 length equals 13 residues. CDR3 protein: CASGPRQALILHF. In nucleotides, the CDR3 is TGTGCCAGCGGACCAAGACAGGCCCTTATCCTCCACTTT.

The V call is TRBV4-1, the J call TRBJ1-4; D gene uncertain. CDR1 is MGHRA and CDR2 is YSYEKL in the germline V gene. The CDR3 is made up of 13 amino acids. V was cut by 1 base and J by 8 bases, with 8 bases left in between. The CDR3 DNA reads TGCGCCAGCAGCCAAGTAGTGCGGGAAAAACTGTTTTTT. As protein: CASSQVVREKLFF.

The V gene is TRBV24-1, the J gene TRBJ2-7; D may be TRBD2 (6 bases). V lost 5 bases to trimming and J lost 2 bases, with 9 bases between them. This CDR3 region has 13 residues. Germline lookup yields CDR1 KGHDR and CDR2 SFDVKD. For the CDR3, the DNA is TGTGCCACCAGTGCGGCGGGGACCTACGAGCAGTACTTC. Residues: CATSAAGTYEQYF.

This chain links TRBV7-2 with TRBJ1-1; no clear D. V lost 0 bases to trimming and J lost 6 bases, with 14 bases between them. There are 15 residues in the CDR3. Germline V gives CDR1 SGHTA, CDR2 FQGNSA. CDR3 protein: CASSLAPYGLAEAFF. CDR3 DNA: TGTGCCAGCAGCTTAGCGCCCTACGGACTCGCTGAAGCTTTCTTT.

The chain recombines TRBV5-8 with TRBJ2-5; 8 bases line up with TRBD1. Germline V CDR1 and CDR2: SGHTS, YDEGEE. The CDR3 contains 14 residues. V was clipped by 0 bases and J by 2 bases; unmatched bases: 0. CDR3 in DNA: TGTGCCAGCAGCTTGGGACAGGGGCAAGAGACCCAGTACTTC. Its translation: CASSLGQGQETQYF.